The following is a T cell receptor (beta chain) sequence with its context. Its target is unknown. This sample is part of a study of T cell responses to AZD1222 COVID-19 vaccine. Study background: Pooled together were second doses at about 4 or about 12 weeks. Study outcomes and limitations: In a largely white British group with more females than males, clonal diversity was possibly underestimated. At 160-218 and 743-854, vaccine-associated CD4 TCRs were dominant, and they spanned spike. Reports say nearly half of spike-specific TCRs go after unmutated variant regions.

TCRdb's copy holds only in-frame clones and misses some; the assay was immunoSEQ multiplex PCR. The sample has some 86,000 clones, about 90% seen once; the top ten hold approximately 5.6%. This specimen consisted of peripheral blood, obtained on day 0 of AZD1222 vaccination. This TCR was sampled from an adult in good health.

CDR3 in amino acids: CASSADNEKLFF. The CDR3 coding sequence is TGTGCCAGCAGCGCGGACAATGAAAAACTGTTTTTT. The V call is TRBV2, the J call TRBJ1-4; D ambiguous. Germline assignment: CDR1 SNHLY and CDR2 FYNNEI. Trimming left V 6 bases short and J 5 bases short, with 7 bases between. This CDR3 contains 12 residues.